This TCR beta chain originates from a study of cytomegalovirus exposure and HLA in healthy donors. General study findings and limits: Among the sequence variants, a highly shared cluster was likely an artifact of sequencing. Data from an earlier analysis indicated that most TCR beta V segments were productive either about 90% or about 30% of the time.

With respect to this clone: The antigen is not known.

PCR involved 60 Vbeta and 13 Jbeta primers. Clones were read by immunoSEQ multiplex PCR, and TCRdb kept only the in-frame ones, dropping some. The sample has approximately 240,000 clones, roughly 90% seen once. The source is a woman aged 18-29 years in good health and CMV-seronegative. The sample taken for sequencing was PBMCs.

The CDR3 nucleotides read TGTGCCAGCACTGGAACGGGGATGGAGACCCAGTACTTC. Its protein is CASTGTGMETQYF. The V gene is TRBV5-8, the J gene TRBJ2-5; D possibly corresponds to TRBD2 (5 bases). Trimming removed 6 bases at V and 5 bases at J, with 14 bases between. Germline V gene data show CDR1 as SGHTS and CDR2 as YDEGEE. This CDR3 is built from 13 residues. The complete variable domain, with remaining parts taken from reference TRBV5-8 and TRBJ2-5, reads EAGVTQSPTHLIKTRGQQATLRCSPISGHTSVYWYQQALGLGLQFLLWYDEGEERNRGNFPPRFSGRQFPNYSSELNVNALELEDSALYLCASTGTGMETQYFGPGTRLLVL.